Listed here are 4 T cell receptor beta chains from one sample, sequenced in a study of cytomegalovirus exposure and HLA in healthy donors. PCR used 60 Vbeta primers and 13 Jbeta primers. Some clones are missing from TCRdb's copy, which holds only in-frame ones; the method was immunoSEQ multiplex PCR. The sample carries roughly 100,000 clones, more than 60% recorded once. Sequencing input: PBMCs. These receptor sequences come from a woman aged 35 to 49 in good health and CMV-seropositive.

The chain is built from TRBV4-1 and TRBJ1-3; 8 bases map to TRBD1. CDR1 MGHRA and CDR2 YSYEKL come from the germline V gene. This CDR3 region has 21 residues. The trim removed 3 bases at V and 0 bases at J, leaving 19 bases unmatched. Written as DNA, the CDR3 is TGCGCCAGCAGCCAGGATCCGGGACAGGCCCTTTCGGGGATCTCTGGAAACACCATATATTTT. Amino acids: CASSQDPGQALSGISGNTIYF.

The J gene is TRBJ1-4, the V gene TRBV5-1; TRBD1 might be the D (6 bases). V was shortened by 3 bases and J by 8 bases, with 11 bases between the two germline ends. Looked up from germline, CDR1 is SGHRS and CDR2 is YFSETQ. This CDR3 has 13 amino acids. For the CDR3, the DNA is TGCGCCAGCAGCTGGGAGACAGGCGAAAAACTGTTTTTT. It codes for CASSWETGEKLFF.

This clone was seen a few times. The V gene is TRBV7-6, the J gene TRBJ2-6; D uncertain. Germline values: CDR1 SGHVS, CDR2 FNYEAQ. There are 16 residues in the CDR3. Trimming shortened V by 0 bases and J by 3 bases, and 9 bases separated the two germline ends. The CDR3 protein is CASSLAPPGGANVLTF. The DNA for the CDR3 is TGTGCCAGCAGCTTAGCTCCCCCCGGTGGGGCCAACGTCCTGACTTTC.

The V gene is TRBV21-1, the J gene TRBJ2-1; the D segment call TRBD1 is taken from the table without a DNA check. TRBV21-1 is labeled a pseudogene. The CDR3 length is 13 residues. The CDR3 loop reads CASSPRLWTGPFF. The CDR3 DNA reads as TGTGCCAGCAGCCCCCGGTTGTGGACAGGGCCGTTCTTC.